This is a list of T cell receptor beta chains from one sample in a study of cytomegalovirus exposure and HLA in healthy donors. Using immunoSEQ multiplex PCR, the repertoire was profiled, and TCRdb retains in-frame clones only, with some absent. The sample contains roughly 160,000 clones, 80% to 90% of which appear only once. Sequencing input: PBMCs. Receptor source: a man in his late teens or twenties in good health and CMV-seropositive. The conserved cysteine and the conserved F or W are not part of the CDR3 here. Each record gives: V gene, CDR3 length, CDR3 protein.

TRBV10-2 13 ASTRQKEVQGEQF
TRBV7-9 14 ASSFMTGALGYEQY
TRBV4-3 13 ASSPRSSSPYGYT
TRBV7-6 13 ASSQTDRGLVEQY
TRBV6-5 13 ASFPQARPSGTQY
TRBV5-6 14 ASTGLGQSYQETQY
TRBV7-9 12 ASSLAQGIGGYT
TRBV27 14 ASSPRAQGLDQPQH
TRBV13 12 ASSSGLEGNEQF
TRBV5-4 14 ASSVRQKRDNSPLH
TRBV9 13 ASSSGTGNTDTQY
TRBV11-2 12 ASSSTGRNQPQH
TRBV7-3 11 ASSLGANYGYT
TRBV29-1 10 SVGTPNTEAF
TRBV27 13 ASSGAASGANVLT
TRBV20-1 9 SARSGTRQY
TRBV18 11 ASSPKTVNGYT
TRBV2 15 ASRYTGTGEVNTEAF
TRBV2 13 ASSEEWTGSSPLH
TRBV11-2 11 ASSLRIADTQY
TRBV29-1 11 SVRDSNSYEQY
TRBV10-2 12 ASSPGVSNQPQH
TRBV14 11 ASSRIYNSPLH
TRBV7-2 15 ASSSTGGARGYSPLH
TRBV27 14 ASSQARDLAKNIQY
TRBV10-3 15 AISEVIRGGGPNEQF
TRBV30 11 AWGSGQGYEQY
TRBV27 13 ASSFIGLGNTEAF
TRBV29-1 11 SATATASYEQY
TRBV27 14 ASSSDRGRGNTEAF
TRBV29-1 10 SGSQGTGELF
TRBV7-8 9 ASSLPETQY
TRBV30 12 AWSKGGKVTEAF
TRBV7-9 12 ASSSTGGASPLH
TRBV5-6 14 ASSLDAGGRYNEQF
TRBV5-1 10 ASRGLGVEQY
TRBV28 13 ASKNGRKRGETQY
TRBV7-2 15 ASSPAGLALGADTQY
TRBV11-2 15 ASSLSSGLLQGGPQH
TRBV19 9 ASRQGNGYT
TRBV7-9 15 ASSPRDPGQGTYEQY
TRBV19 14 ASSAGILSSGNTIY
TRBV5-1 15 ASSENQGQEFTGELF
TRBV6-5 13 ASSYISRGSQPQH
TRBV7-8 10 ASSPRRGTQY
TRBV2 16 ASSAWHPGEATNEKLF
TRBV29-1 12 SVTTSLNTGELF
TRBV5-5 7 ASGLQVD
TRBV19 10 ASRGQVNGYT
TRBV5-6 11 ASSGQAKETQY
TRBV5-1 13 ASSLERTAVTGAF
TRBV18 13 ASSLQLQGTGELF
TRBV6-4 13 ASSDRPGGNTEAF
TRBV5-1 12 ASSLGQASWGYT
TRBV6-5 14 ASSYSVAGTPNEQF
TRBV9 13 ASSVEPRPHNEQF
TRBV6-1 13 ASRWTGLSNQPQH
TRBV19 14 ASSIVVGQGVAEQY
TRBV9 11 ASNEGGNQPQH